This TCR beta chain was documented in a study of blood T cell repertoires in COVID-19. About the research overall: Samples representing acute and convalescent COVID-19 were sourced from the United States, Italy and Spain. In each case, the material was cDNA or gDNA derived from T cells, B-cell-depleted T cells, or PBMCs.

Per the study methods: For nucleated cells, counts were estimated from reference gene primer amplification. TCRdb's table, derived via immunoSEQ multiplex PCR, lists solely in-frame clones and lacks some. V and J calls plus clone size are reproduced from that table; the DNA served to infer D and trimming. The table includes about 73,000 clones, 82% detected once. Germline V gives CDR1 MDHEN, CDR2 SYDVKM. Trimming took 6 bases from V and 2 from J, leaving 19 bases between them. The CDR3 is made up of 16 amino acids. Sequencing used peripheral blood. This sequence was found in a woman aged 55-70 years with acute or convalescent COVID-19. The rearrangement links TRBV28 to TRBJ1-2, with D possibly matching TRBD1 (5 bases). The chain's CDR3 is CASRRWEGADNYGYTF. In nucleotides, the CDR3 is TGTGCCAGCAGAAGGTGGGAAGGGGCAGACAACTATGGCTACACCTTC.